This T cell receptor (beta chain) was captured in a study of blood T cells in healthy people across ages. Broader study findings: Strong correlation existed between TCR beta diversity and naive T cell percentage.

Regarding this clonotype: Its antigen is not known.

CDR3 size: 13 residues. Germline CDR1 and CDR2: SEHNR and FQNEAQ (reference sequence). With 6 bases removed from V and 5 bases from J, the gap between germline ends came to 13 bases. Primed by a sample-barcoded 5' primer and a J-beta primer mix, a second PCR proceeded for roughly 6 to 12 cycles. TCRdb processed the 5' RACE reads anew with MiXCR; each CDR3 protein has one entry. In the table there are fewer than 1,000,000 distinct CDR3 sequences, around 42% of which are singletons. The V gene is TRBV7-9, the J gene TRBJ1-2; no definite D call. This TCR was recovered from a man aged 60-69 years in good health. The source material was blood. The CDR3 nucleotides are TGTGCCAGCAGTCCCGACAACCTTTATGGCTACACCTTC. Translation gives CASSPDNLYGYTF. The full variable domain, with the rest looked up from reference TRBV7-9 and TRBJ1-2, is DTGVSQNPRHKITKRGQNVTFRCDPISEHNRLYWYRQTLGQGPEFLTYFQNEAQLEKSRLLSDRFSAERPKGSFSTLEIQRTEQGDSAMYLCASSPDNLYGYTFGSGTRLTVV.